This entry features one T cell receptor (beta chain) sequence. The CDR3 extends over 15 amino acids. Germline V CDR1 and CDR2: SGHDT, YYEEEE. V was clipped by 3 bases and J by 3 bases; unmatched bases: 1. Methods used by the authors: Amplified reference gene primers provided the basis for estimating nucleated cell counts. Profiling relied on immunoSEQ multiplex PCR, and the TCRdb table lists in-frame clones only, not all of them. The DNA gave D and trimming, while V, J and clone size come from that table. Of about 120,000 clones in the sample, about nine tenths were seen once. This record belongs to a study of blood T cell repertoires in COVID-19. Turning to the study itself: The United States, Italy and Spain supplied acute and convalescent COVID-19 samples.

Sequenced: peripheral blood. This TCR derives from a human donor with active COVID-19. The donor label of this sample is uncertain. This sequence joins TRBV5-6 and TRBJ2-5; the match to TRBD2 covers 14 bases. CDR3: CASSSTSGGEETQYF. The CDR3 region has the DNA TGTGCCAGCAGCTCGACTAGCGGGGGGGAAGAGACCCAGTACTTC.